This is a list of T cell receptor beta chains from one sample in a study of response to subunit inactivated influenza vaccine. TCRdb redid the calling of the RT-PCR reads with MiXCR, one entry per CDR3 protein. This sample has about half a million distinct CDR3 sequences; 7.6% occur once, and the top ten carry over 10%. The sequencing here drew on PBMCs from blood, taken roughly 24 months after vaccination. Every receptor here comes from a man between 50 and 70 years old who received an inactivated influenza vaccine. CDR3s include the opening cysteine and the closing phenylalanine or tryptophan. A D gene is named only where the DNA matches it firmly. Where a row states a size, it is once, few, many or the class of an expanded clone; other rows omit it.

v_gene	d_gene	j_gene	abundance	CDR3aa	CDR3nt
TRBV4-3	.	TRBJ1-4	.	CASSQDWVGGGEKLFF	TGCGCCAGCAGCCAAGATTGGGTAGGGGGTGGTGAAAAACTGTTTTTT
TRBV18	TRBD1	TRBJ2-2	.	CASSPGTGSQELFF	TGTGCCAGCTCTCCCGGGACAGGCTCACAGGAGCTGTTTTTT
TRBV5-1	.	TRBJ2-7	few	CASSLEDRPSYEQYF	TGCGCCAGCAGCTTGGAAGACAGACCTTCTTACGAGCAGTACTTC
TRBV6-5	TRBD1	TRBJ1-4	many	CATTTGNEKLFF	TGTGCCACTACGACAGGGAATGAAAAACTGTTTTTT
TRBV13	TRBD1	TRBJ1-2	.	CASSPRNRGLHGYTF	TGTGCCAGCAGCCCAAGGAACAGGGGGCTGCATGGCTACACCTTC
TRBV7-9	.	TRBJ2-3	.	CASREPGPSTDTQYF	TGTGCCAGCCGCGAGCCGGGACCGAGCACAGATACGCAGTATTTT
TRBV5-1	.	TRBJ2-3	few	CASSLWGDISDTQYF	TGCGCCAGCAGCTTGTGGGGCGATATCTCAGATACGCAGTATTTT
TRBV20-1	.	TRBJ2-1	few	CSASPGSSSYNEQFF	TGCAGTGCTAGTCCTGGTTCCAGCTCCTACAATGAGCAGTTCTTC
TRBV5-6	.	TRBJ2-2	many	CASSLAADGRNTGELFF	TGTGCCAGCAGCTTGGCGGCTGACGGAAGAAACACCGGGGAGCTGTTTTTT
TRBV6-5	TRBD1	TRBJ1-6	few	CASSYSHRGGSNSPLHF	TGTGCCAGCAGTTACTCCCACAGGGGAGGAAGTAATTCACCCCTCCACTTT
TRBV6-5	TRBD2	TRBJ2-3	few	CASSYYRTSGSTDTQYF	TGTGCCAGCAGTTACTACCGGACTAGCGGGAGTACAGATACGCAGTATTTT
TRBV4-3	.	TRBJ1-2	few	CASSPSKIHRWGYGYTF	TGCGCCAGCAGCCCGTCCAAGATCCATCGGTGGGGCTATGGCTACACCTTC
TRBV7-6	TRBD2	TRBJ2-1	.	CASSSELASYNEQFF	TGTGCCAGCAGCTCAGAACTAGCGTCCTACAATGAGCAGTTCTTC
TRBV12-3/TRBV12-4	TRBD1	TRBJ2-7	.	CASSLDRGHGEQYF	TGTGCCAGCAGCTTAGACAGGGGGCATGGAGAGCAGTACTTC
TRBV4-1	.	TRBJ2-7	many	CASSQGVIQGAYEQYF	TGCGCCAGCAGCCAAGGAGTAATCCAGGGAGCCTACGAGCAGTACTTC
TRBV12-3/TRBV12-4	.	TRBJ2-2	few	CASSLASLEGGELFF	TGTGCCAGCAGTTTGGCTTCCCTCGAGGGCGGGGAGCTGTTTTTT
TRBV5-8	.	TRBJ2-7	few	CASSLYTGTYEQYF	TGTGCCAGCAGCCTTTACACCGGGACCTACGAGCAGTACTTC
TRBV12-3/TRBV12-4	TRBD2	TRBJ2-2	few	CASTPGLAGPGELFF	TGTGCCAGCACTCCCGGACTAGCGGGGCCCGGGGAGCTGTTTTTT
TRBV5-1	.	TRBJ1-2	few	CASSLGDKRSYTF	TGCGCCAGCAGCTTGGGGGACAAACGGAGCTACACCTTC
TRBV6-1	TRBD1	TRBJ2-7	few	CASSETTGSYEQYF	TGTGCCAGCAGTGAAACGACAGGGTCCTACGAGCAGTACTTC
TRBV7-2	.	TRBJ2-2	.	CASSLATGANTGELFF	TGTGCCAGCAGCTTAGCGACAGGAGCGAACACCGGGGAGCTGTTTTTT
TRBV15	.	TRBJ2-5	few	CATSRGLTGSEAQYF	TGTGCCACCAGCAGAGGCCTTACAGGGTCTGAGGCCCAGTACTTC
TRBV6-4	.	TRBJ1-5	few	CASSEGRQLLSNQPQHF	TGTGCCAGCAGTGAGGGACGGCAGCTATTAAGCAATCAGCCCCAGCATTTT
TRBV20-1	TRBD1	TRBJ1-1	few	CSAIRPQTGRGQAFF	TGCAGTGCTATACGCCCCCAGACAGGGAGGGGTCAAGCTTTCTTT
TRBV29-1	.	TRBJ2-2	many	CSVRKGEAGELFF	TGCAGCGTTAGGAAAGGGGAAGCCGGGGAGCTGTTTTTT
TRBV20-1	TRBD1	TRBJ2-7	.	CSARETGTGGKYEQYF	TGCAGTGCTAGAGAAACCGGGACAGGGGGCAAGTACGAGCAGTACTTC
TRBV15	.	TRBJ1-4	many	CATSRDRGELFF	TGTGCCACCAGCAGAGATCGAGGAGAACTGTTTTTT